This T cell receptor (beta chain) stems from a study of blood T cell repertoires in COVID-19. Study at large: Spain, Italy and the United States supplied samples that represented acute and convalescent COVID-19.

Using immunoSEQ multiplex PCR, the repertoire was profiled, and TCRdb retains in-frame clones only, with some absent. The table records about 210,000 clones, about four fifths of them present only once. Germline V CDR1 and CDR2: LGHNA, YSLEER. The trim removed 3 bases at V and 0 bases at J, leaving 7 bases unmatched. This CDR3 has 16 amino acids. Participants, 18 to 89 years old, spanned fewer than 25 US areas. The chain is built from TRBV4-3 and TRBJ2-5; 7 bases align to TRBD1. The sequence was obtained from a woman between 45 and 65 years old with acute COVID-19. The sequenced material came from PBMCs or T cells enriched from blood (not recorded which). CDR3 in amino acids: CASSHLQGRNQETQYF. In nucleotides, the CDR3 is TGCGCCAGCAGCCACCTACAGGGGCGAAACCAAGAGACCCAGTACTTC.